The 18 T cell receptor beta chains given below trace back to one sample, sequenced in a study of shared clonotypes between healthy human individuals. Clones were read by immunoSEQ multiplex PCR, and TCRdb kept only the in-frame ones, dropping some. The sample consists of roughly 570,000 clones, 95% to 98% of them appearing once. Cells designated naive CD8 were CD45RO-negative and were positively selected for CCR7, with terminally differentiated effector memory CD45RA+ cells excluded. Sequences were obtained from naive CD8+ T cells sorted from blood. Receptor source: a man between 25 and 39 years old in good health.

The chain joins TRBV12-5 to TRBJ1-1, with D maybe TRBD1 (5 bases). CDR3 length equals 12 residues. Deletions cut 7 bases from V and 10 bases from J, with 16 bases between. Germline V gene data show CDR1 as LGHNT and CDR2 as FRNRAP. CDR3 DNA: TGTGCTAGTGCCCCGGGGGGTGACAGAGCTTTCTTT. Translating gives CASAPGGDRAFF.

The chain carries TRBV29-1 and TRBJ1-2; D uncertain. The CDR3 is 11 amino acids. Per germline, CDR1 SQVTM and CDR2 ANQGSEA. The V and J ends lost 6 bases and 4 bases respectively, with 9 bases between them. The CDR3 protein is CSVARSYGYTF. CDR3 DNA: TGCAGCGTGGCGCGCAGCTATGGCTACACCTTC.

The CDR3 sequence: CASSLDSFNQPQHF. CDR3 coding DNA: TGTGCCAGCAGCTTGGATAGTTTCAATCAGCCCCAGCATTTT. V and J are TRBV7-2 and TRBJ1-5; D gene unclear. This CDR3 has 14 residues. Deletions cut 3 bases from V and 3 bases from J, with 9 bases between. Germline CDR1 SGHTA, CDR2 FQGNSA.

A remark on this clone: The sample holds other DNA sequences that translate to the same CDR3. The chain combines TRBV15 with TRBJ1-5, with no clear D. From germline, CDR1 is LNHNV and CDR2 YYDKDF (reference sequence). V dropped 0 bases and J dropped 4 bases, with 10 bases sitting between them. The CDR3 consists of 15 residues. CDR3 DNA sequence: TGTGCCACCAGCAGAGATCGCGGGCCGAATCAGCCCCAGCATTTT. Its translation is CATSRDRGPNQPQHF.

This sequence joins TRBV10-3 and TRBJ2-7; D perhaps matches TRBD2 (6 bases). The CDR3 consists of 15 residues. Germline V gives CDR1 ENHRY, CDR2 SYGVKD. Trimming took 0 bases from V and 2 from J, leaving 11 bases between them. Here the CDR3 reads CAISESLGGAYEQYF. The CDR3 DNA is TGTGCCATCAGTGAGTCTCTCGGGGGAGCCTACGAGCAGTACTTC.

The genes are TRBV6-5 and TRBJ2-7; maybe TRBD2 (6 bases). The V end was cut by 0 bases, the J end by 3 bases, with 12 bases between. The CDR3 contains 15 residues. Germline-derived CDR1 and CDR2 are MNHEY and SVGAGI. CDR3 coding DNA: TGTGCCAGCAGTTACTCTACGTTAGCGGACTACGAGCAGTACTTC. It translates to CASSYSTLADYEQYF.

The chain uses TRBV29-1 and TRBJ2-7; D may correspond to TRBD1 or TRBD2 (5 bases each). Trimming left V 4 bases short and J 3 bases short, with 16 bases between. Germline assignment: CDR1 SQVTM and CDR2 ANQGSEA. The CDR3 runs to 14 residues. CDR3 loop: CSVVWDGKLYEQYF. The CDR3 nucleotides read TGCAGCGTTGTCTGGGACGGCAAGCTCTACGAGCAGTACTTC.

This chain links TRBV29-1 with TRBJ2-2, with TRBD1 identical over 10 bases. Germline V gene data show CDR1 as SQVTM and CDR2 as ANQGSEA. V trimming: 4 bases; J trimming: 2 bases; junction bases outside the gene matches: 4. The CDR3 has 15 residues. The CDR3 region has the DNA TGCAGCGTTGCCGGACAGGGGGTCAACACCGGGGAGCTGTTTTTT. Encoded protein: CSVAGQGVNTGELFF.

The rearrangement joins TRBV11-2 to TRBJ2-7, with D perhaps matching TRBD1 (5 bases). Per germline, CDR1 SGHAT and CDR2 FQNNGV. This CDR3 has 15 amino acids. Trimming took off 2 bases at V and 0 bases at J, with 11 bases between the two ends. The CDR3 nucleotides are TGTGCCAGCAGCTTAACGACAGCCTCCTCCTACGAGCAGTACTTC. Translated, it gives CASSLTTASSYEQYF.

The chain couples TRBV5-1 to TRBJ2-1; 7 positions agree with TRBD2. The trim removed 3 bases at V and 0 bases at J, leaving 3 bases unmatched. Germline V gene lookup returns CDR1 SGHRS and CDR2 YFSETQ. This CDR3 has 15 residues. The CDR3 here is CASSSSGDSYNEQFF. DNA for the CDR3: TGCGCCAGCAGCTCTAGCGGCGACTCCTACAATGAGCAGTTCTTC.

V is TRBV7-9 and J is TRBJ2-1, with 10 bases fitting TRBD1. This CDR3 is 18 amino acids long. Germline lookup yields CDR1 SEHNR and CDR2 FQNEAQ (reference sequence). The junction had 8 bases not matched to a gene; V was cut back by 1 base and J by 2 bases. CDR3 protein: CASSLVSPGTGAYNEQFF. In DNA, the CDR3 is TGTGCCAGCAGCTTAGTGTCCCCCGGGACAGGGGCCTACAATGAGCAGTTCTTC.

V and J are TRBV14 and TRBJ2-3; 9 bases line up with TRBD1. The length of the CDR3 is 19 residues. In germline, CDR1 is SGHDN, CDR2 FVKESK. Losses at the gene ends were 3 bases for V and 4 bases for J; bases not matched to a gene: 17. The CDR3 here is CASSHRFGGTGRGSDTQYF. CDR3 coding DNA: TGTGCCAGCAGCCACAGATTCGGCGGGACAGGGAGGGGGTCAGATACGCAGTATTTT. Full variable domain (remainder filled in from reference TRBV14 and TRBJ2-3): EAGVTQFPSHSVIEKGQTVTLRCDPISGHDNLYWYRRVMGKEIKFLLHFVKESKQDESGMPNNRFLAERTGGTYSTLKVQPAELEDSGVYFCASSHRFGGTGRGSDTQYFGPGTRLTVL.

CDR3 protein: CASSLTGTPSLGANVLTF. CDR3 bases: TGTGCCAGCAGCTTAACCGGGACACCCTCTCTGGGGGCCAACGTCCTGACTTTC. The rearrangement links TRBV7-2 to TRBJ2-6; possibly TRBD1 for D (6 bases). The CDR3 contains 18 residues. V was cut by 2 bases and J by 4 bases, with 18 bases left in between. The germline gives CDR1 SGHTA, CDR2 FQGNSA.

This chain connects TRBV28 to TRBJ2-1, with D perhaps assigned TRBD1 or TRBD2 (5 bases each). Per the germline V gene, CDR1 is MDHEN and CDR2 is SYDVKM. There are 13 residues in the CDR3. V lost 8 bases to trimming and J lost 6 bases, with 14 bases between them. The CDR3 region is CASSPGPINEQFF. For the CDR3, the DNA is TGTGCCAGCTCACCGGGACCCATCAATGAGCAGTTCTTC.

V is TRBV10-3 and J is TRBJ2-7, with TRBD2 as a possible D gene (5 bases). Deletions cut 0 bases from V and 3 bases from J, with 6 bases between. This CDR3 is built from 13 residues. Germline V gene data show CDR1 as ENHRY and CDR2 as SYGVKD. The CDR3 DNA reads as TGTGCCATCAGTGAGTCGAGGGACTACGAGCAGTACTTC. Translating it yields CAISESRDYEQYF.

DNA of the CDR3: TGTGCCAGCAGTGGGACAAGGACAGATACGCAGTATTTT. Translated, it gives CASSGTRTDTQYF. The V call is TRBV2, the J call TRBJ2-3; tentatively, D is TRBD1 (5 bases). The V end lost 4 bases, the J end lost 3 bases, and 8 bases lay between the germline ends. Per germline, CDR1 SNHLY and CDR2 FYNNEI. This CDR3 is built from 13 residues.

The chain links TRBV7-9 to TRBJ2-7, with TRBD1 matching over 11 bases. This CDR3 is built from 15 residues. CDR1 SEHNR and CDR2 FQNEAQ come from the germline V gene (reference sequence). V lost 8 bases and J lost 3; bases outside the gene matches: 9. The chain's CDR3 is CASGTGTGGNYEQYF. CDR3 nucleotides: TGTGCCAGCGGCACCGGGACAGGGGGTAACTACGAGCAGTACTTC.

The genes are TRBV7-9 and TRBJ2-7, with D possibly being TRBD1 or TRBD2 (5 bases each). The V end was cut by 3 bases, the J end by 6 bases, with 18 bases between. The CDR3 is 15 amino acids. The germline V gene encodes CDR1 SEHNR and CDR2 FQNEAQ (reference sequence). Here the CDR3 reads CASSLGVGGLVEQYF. The CDR3 DNA reads TGTGCCAGCAGCTTGGGAGTTGGGGGATTGGTCGAGCAGTACTTC.